Presented here are 4 T cell receptor beta chains from one specimen sequenced in a study of regulatory T cells in long-lasting Graves disease. Both iRepertoire HTBI primers and Arm-PCR of CDR3 regions were used to build the TCR beta libraries. TCRdb analysed the multiplex PCR reads with MiXCR anew, one entry per CDR3 protein. The data contain roughly 700,000 distinct CDR3 sequences, around 30% of them seen just once; the ten biggest clones take up around 40%. Indicated time point: persistent/refractory GD, antithyroid drugs over 5 years with positive TRAb. Researchers made the TCR library from RNA that was extracted from PBMCs. The sequencing here drew on peripheral blood mononuclear cells (PBMCs), taken when the disease was refractory, from a patient treated with antithyroid drugs. All receptors come from a female donor with Graves disease.

This clonotype was recorded a few times. The chain uses TRBV6-2 or TRBV6-3 and TRBJ1-1, with 7 bases that match TRBD1. After removal of 6 bases from V and 8 bases from J, the junction contained 15 bases not matched to a gene. The CDR3 totals 15 residues. Germline values: CDR1 MNHEY, CDR2 SVGEGT. Here the CDR3 reads CASRTVTGAGEEAFF. DNA for the CDR3: TGTGCCAGCAGGACCGTTACAGGGGCCGGGGAAGAAGCTTTCTTT.

The chain uses TRBV6-1 and TRBJ1-1, with a tentative D call TRBD1 (6 bases). The germline CDR1 and CDR2 sequences are MNHNS and SASEGT. With 7 bases removed from V and 7 bases from J, the gap between germline ends came to 19 bases. This CDR3 has 14 amino acids. This chain's CDR3 is CASTLLGTSVEAFF. The DNA for the CDR3 is TGTGCCAGCACCCTCCTCGGGACATCTGTTGAAGCTTTCTTT.

This rearrangement joins TRBV3-1 to TRBJ1-3; D not certain. CDR3 length equals 16 residues. Trimming took 0 bases from V and 0 from J, leaving 9 bases between them. Germline V lookup: CDR1 LGHDT, CDR2 YNNKEL (reference sequence). The CDR3 is CASSQDPAVSGNTIYF. CDR3 coding DNA: TGTGCCAGCAGCCAAGATCCAGCAGTCTCTGGAAACACCATATATTTT.

This clonotype was counted a few times. The chain carries TRBV2 and TRBJ1-5; D is unclear. The ends were cut back, 8 bases at V and 4 bases at J, with 12 bases in the middle. The germline CDR1 and CDR2 sequences are SNHLY and FYNNEI. This CDR3 is 13 amino acids long. CDR3 amino acids: CASSGSGNQPQHF. In DNA form, the CDR3 reads TGTGCCAGCTCGGGGTCCGGGAATCAGCCCCAGCATTTT.